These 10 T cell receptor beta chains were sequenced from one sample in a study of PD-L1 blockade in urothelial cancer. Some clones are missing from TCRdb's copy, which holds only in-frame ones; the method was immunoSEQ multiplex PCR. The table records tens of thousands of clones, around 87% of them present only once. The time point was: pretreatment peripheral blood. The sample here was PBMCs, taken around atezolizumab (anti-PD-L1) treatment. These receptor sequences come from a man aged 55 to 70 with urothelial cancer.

The CDR3 DNA reads TGTGCCAGCAGTGAAATAACAGCGGCCCCCTGGGGGGAGCTGTTTTTT. Protein sequence: CASSEITAAPWGELFF. The V gene is TRBV2, the J gene TRBJ2-2, with a weak D call TRBD2 (5 bases). V shed 2 bases and J shed 8 bases, with 18 bases lying between them. This CDR3 region has 16 residues. CDR1 is SNHLY, CDR2 FYNNEI, per germline.

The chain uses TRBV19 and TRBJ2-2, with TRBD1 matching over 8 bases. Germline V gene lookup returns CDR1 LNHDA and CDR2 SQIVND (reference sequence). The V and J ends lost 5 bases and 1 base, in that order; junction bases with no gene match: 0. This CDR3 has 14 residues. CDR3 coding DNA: TGTGCCAGTAGTGGACAGGGGAACACCGGGGAGCTGTTTTTT. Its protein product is CASSGQGNTGELFF.

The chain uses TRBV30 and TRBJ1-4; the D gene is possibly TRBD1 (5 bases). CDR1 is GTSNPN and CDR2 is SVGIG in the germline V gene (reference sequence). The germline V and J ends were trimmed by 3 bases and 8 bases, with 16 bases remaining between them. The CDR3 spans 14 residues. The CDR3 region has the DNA TGTGCCTGGAGCCAATCGGGGGGAGGGGAAAAACTGTTTTTT. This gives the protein CAWSQSGGGEKLFF.

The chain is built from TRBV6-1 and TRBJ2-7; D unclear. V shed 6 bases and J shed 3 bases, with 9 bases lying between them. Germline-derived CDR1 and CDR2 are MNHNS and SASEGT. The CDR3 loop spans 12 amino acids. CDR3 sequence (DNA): TGTGCCAGCAGGAGTCCCCTCTACGAGCAGTACTTC. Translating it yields CASRSPLYEQYF.

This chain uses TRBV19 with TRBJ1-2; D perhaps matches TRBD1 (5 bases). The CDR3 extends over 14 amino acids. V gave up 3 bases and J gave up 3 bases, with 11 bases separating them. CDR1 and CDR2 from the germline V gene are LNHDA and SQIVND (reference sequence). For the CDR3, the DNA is TGTGCCAGTAGTATGACAGACAGATACTATGGCTACACCTTC. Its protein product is CASSMTDRYYGYTF.

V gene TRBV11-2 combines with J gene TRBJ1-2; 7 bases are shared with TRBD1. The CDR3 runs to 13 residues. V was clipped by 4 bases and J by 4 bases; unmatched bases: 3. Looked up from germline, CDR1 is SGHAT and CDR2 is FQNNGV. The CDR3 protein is CASSSTGPYGYTF. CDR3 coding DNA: TGTGCCAGCAGCTCGACAGGGCCCTATGGCTACACCTTC.

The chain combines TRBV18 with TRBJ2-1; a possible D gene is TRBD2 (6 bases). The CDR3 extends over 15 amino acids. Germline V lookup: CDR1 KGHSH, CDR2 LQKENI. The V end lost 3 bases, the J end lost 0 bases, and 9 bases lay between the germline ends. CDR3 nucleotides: TGTGCCAGCTCACCGGCGGGGTACTCCTACAATGAGCAGTTCTTC. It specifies CASSPAGYSYNEQFF.

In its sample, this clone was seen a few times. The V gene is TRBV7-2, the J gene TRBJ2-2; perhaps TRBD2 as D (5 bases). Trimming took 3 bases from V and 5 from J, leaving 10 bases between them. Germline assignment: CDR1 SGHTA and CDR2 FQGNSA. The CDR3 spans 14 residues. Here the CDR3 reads CASSFLTGTGELFF. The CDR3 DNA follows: TGTGCCAGCAGCTTCCTGACGGGGACCGGGGAGCTGTTTTTT. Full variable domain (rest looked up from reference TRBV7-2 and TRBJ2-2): GAGVSQSPSNKVTEKGKDVELRCDPISGHTALYWYRQSLGQGLEFLIYFQGNSAPDKSGLPSDRFSAERTGGSVSTLTIQRTQQEDSAVYLCASSFLTGTGELFFGEGSRLTVL.

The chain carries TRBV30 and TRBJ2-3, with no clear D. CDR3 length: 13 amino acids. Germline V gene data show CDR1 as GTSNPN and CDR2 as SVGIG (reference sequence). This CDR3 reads CGASAPSTDTQYF. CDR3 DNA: TGTGGAGCGTCGGCCCCTAGCACAGATACGCAGTATTTT.

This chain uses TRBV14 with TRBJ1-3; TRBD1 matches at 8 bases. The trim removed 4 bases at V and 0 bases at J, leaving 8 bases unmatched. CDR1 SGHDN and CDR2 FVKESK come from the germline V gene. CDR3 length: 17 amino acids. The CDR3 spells CASSRRTGSNSGNTIYF. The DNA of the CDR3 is TGTGCCAGCAGCCGTCGGACAGGGAGTAACTCTGGAAACACCATATATTTT.